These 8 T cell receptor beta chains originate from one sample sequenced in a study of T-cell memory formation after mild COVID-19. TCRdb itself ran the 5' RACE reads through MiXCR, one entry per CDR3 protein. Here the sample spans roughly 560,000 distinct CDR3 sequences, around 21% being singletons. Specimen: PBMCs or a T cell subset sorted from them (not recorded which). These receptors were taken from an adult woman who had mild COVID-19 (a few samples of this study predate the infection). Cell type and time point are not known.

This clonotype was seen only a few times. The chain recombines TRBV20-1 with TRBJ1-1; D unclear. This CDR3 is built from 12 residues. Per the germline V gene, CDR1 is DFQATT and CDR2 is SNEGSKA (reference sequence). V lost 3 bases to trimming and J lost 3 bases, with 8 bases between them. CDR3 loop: CSASKRDTEAFF. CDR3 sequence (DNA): TGCAGTGCTAGTAAGAGGGACACTGAAGCTTTCTTT.

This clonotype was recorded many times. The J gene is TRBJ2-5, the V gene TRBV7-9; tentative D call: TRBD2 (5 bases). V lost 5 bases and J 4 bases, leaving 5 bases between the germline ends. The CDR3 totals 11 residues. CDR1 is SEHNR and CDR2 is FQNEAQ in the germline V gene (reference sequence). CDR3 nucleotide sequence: TGTGCCAGCAGCCGGGGAGAGACCCAGTACTTC. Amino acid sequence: CASSRGETQYF.

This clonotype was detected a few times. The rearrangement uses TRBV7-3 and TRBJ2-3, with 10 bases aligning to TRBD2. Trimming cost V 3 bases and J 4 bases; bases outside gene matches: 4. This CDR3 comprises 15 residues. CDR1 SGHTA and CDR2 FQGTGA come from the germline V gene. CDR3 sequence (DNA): TGTGCCAGCAGCTTGAGCGGGAGGGCCCCAGATACGCAGTATTTT. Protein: CASSLSGRAPDTQYF.

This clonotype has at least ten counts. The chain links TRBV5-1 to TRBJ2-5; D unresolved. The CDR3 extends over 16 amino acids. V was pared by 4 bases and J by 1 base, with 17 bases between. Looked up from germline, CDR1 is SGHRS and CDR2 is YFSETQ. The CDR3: CASSPRQQFTQETQYF. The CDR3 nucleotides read TGCGCCAGCAGCCCGAGGCAGCAATTCACCCAAGAGACCCAGTACTTC.

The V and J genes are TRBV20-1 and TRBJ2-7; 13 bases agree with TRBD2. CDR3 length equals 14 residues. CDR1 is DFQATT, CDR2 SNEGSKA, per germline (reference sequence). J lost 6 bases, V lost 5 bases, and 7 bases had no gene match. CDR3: CSASLAGGLGEQYF. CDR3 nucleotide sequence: TGCAGTGCTTCACTAGCGGGGGGGTTAGGCGAGCAGTACTTC.

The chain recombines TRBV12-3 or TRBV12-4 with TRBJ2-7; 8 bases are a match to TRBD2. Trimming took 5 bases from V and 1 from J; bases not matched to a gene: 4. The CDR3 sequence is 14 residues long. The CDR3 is CASSPSGRSYEQYF. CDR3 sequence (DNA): TGTGCCAGCAGTCCCAGCGGGAGATCCTACGAGCAGTACTTC.

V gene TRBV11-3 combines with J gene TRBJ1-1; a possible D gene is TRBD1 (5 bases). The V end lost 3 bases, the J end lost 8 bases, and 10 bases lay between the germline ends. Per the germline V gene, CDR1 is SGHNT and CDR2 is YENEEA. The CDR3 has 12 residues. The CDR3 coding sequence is TGTGCCAGCAGCTTGGGGAAGGGGGAAGCTTTCTTT. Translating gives CASSLGKGEAFF.

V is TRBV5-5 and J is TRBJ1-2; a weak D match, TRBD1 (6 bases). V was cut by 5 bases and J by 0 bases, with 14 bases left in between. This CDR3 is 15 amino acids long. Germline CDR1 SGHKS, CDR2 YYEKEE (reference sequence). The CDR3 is CASRLGGLANYGYTF. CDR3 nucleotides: TGTGCCAGCAGGCTGGGGGGCCTCGCTAACTATGGCTACACCTTC.